This TCR beta chain was found in a study of T-cell memory formation after mild COVID-19 (dated by TCRdb to the early 2020s). About the full investigation: TCR sequence clusters from the two donors were found to be largely donor specific. T-cell clones expanding and contracting after mild COVID-19 in two donors were tracked by longitudinal TCRalpha and TCRbeta repertoire sequencing. Two young, previously healthy adult volunteers made up the cohort, one male and one female.

This clonotype was counted only a few times. Its specific antigen is unknown. No much larger clone is present one base from it, and per-base qualities are unavailable. Ficoll-Paque density gradient centrifugation was used to isolate PBMCs. TCRdb names Illumina NovaSeq 6000 as the instrument used. TCRalpha and TCRbeta cDNA libraries were built by 5'RACE with constant-segment primers, adding sample barcodes and unique molecular identifiers. Trizol reagent was used to extract RNA from every sample. Amplification of the libraries took two PCR steps, and the second step added a second sample barcode plus Illumina TruSeq adapters. Libraries were sequenced on an Illumina NovaSeq with 2 x 150 bp paired-end reads. The study's processing was this. Reads were demultiplexed and collapsed into UMI-guided consensus sequences with migec v1.2.7. With mixcr v2.1.11, UMI consensuses were aligned to TRA and TRB V and J templates and assembled into clonotypes. A clonotype was counted as expanded or contracted only if both edgeR and NoisET called the change significant, with noise models trained on biological replicates. For edgeR calls, the cutoffs were a false discovery rate-adjusted p below 0.01 and a log2 fold-change threshold of 1. PCA with hierarchical clustering of max-normalized trajectories of the 1000 most abundant clonotypes was used as exploratory dynamics analysis. Each responding clone was given a CD4 or CD8 phenotype based on the CD4+ and CD8+ repertoires, which had been sequenced separately. TCRdb reprocessed the public reads (quality trimming at Q25 with fastp, clone calling with MiXCR) and kept in-frame beta chains. Every CDR3 protein is listed once, alongside the most common genes and DNA of its rows. These V and J calls are TCRdb output, not the study's own analysis. The sample has about 150,000 distinct CDR3 sequences on record, approximately 25% of them singletons. The ten most abundant clones make up around 22% of the sample.

From its cysteine to its phenylalanine, the CDR3 spans 13 amino acids. The CDR3 DNA has 39 bases and is translated from base 1. V is pared back by 3 bases and J by 1 base, with 8 bases lying between the germline termini. CDR1 and CDR2 were assigned from the germline V gene as SQVTM and ANQGSEA. Broad study findings and their caveats: The detection of some responding clones in pre-infection memory suggests that pre-existing cross-reactive memory T cells joined the SARS-CoV-2 response. Contracting CD4+ clones were found mainly in CM and EM memory subsets, while CD8+ clones were enriched in EMRA. Clones that contracted from day 15 to 85 showed balanced CD4/CD8 phenotypes, whereas a second wave of clones that expanded from day 15 to 37 leaned towards CD4+. The second-wave clones that peaked on day 37 were not confirmed to be SARS-CoV-2 specific. The study included only a couple of mild cases, and larger cohorts that include severe cases with pre-infection samples were judged to be necessary.

This TCR derives from an adult woman who had mild COVID-19 (a few samples of this study predate the infection). The sample titles of this study are shuffled in the database, so cell type and time point are left out; the donor was told from shared clones. The sample consisted of PBMCs or a T cell subset sorted from them (not recorded which). The rearrangement joined TRBV29-1 to TRBJ2-3, with the D gene not clear enough to name. The CDR3 amino acid sequence is: CSVEPRGTDTQYF. The DNA sequence is given as TGCAGCGTTGAGCCGCGAGGCACAGATACGCAGTATTTT.